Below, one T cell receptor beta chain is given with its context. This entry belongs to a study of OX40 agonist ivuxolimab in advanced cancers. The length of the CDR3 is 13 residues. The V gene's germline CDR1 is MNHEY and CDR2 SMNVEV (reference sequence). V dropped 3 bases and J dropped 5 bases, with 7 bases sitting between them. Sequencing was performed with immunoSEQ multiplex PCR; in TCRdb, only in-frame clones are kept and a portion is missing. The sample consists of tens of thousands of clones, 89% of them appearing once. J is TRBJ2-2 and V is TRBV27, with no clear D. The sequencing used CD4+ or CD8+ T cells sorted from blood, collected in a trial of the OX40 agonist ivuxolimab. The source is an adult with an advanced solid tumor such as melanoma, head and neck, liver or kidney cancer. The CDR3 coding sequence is TGTGCCAGCAGTTTGATTAGGACCGGGGAGCTGTTTTTT. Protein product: CASSLIRTGELFF.